This T cell receptor beta chain was sequenced during a study of blood T cell repertoires in COVID-19. Study at large: T cells, B-cell-depleted T cells, or PBMCs provided the cDNA or gDNA that served as material.

This CDR3 is 13 amino acids long. V lost 8 bases and J lost 5, with 15 bases in between. Germline V gene data show CDR1 as SGHAT and CDR2 as FQNNGV. Per the original methods: Amplified reference gene primers provided the basis for estimating nucleated cell counts. Repertoires were generated with immunoSEQ multiplex PCR, while TCRdb's copy carries only in-frame clones and drops some. The V and J calls and clone size are taken from that table; D and trimming were inferred from the DNA. The sample shows around 380,000 clones, approximately 77% of them seen only once. The chain joins TRBV11-2 to TRBJ1-2, with D possibly TRBD1 on 5 matching bases. The sample was peripheral blood. This TCR was recovered from a human donor with acute or convalescent COVID-19. The donor label of this sample is uncertain. The CDR3 loop reads CASGLRPGYGYTF. The CDR3 region has the DNA TGTGCCAGCGGGCTAAGGCCAGGGTATGGCTACACCTTC.